The 18 T cell receptor beta chains given below trace back to one sample, sequenced in a study of blood T cell repertoires in COVID-19 (dated by TCRdb to the early 2020s). The library relied on the immunoSEQ multiplex PCR assay. TCRdb carries this immuneACCESS record with in-frame sequences only. Its versions omit some clonotypes, under half of them owing to an unresolved V gene in the studies checked, with the rest unexplained. For this sample the table gives 280,000 or so clones, of which 85% to 90% were detected only once. Of the sample, about 1.7% is held by the ten largest clones. Sequenced sample: PBMCs or T cells enriched from blood (not recorded which). Receptors were obtained from a woman aged 18-29 years with acute COVID-19.

The gene calls are TRBV11-2 and TRBJ2-1; TRBD2 matches 10 bases. The CDR3 is 16 amino acids. Losses at the gene ends were 2 bases for V and 7 bases for J; bases not matched to a gene: 8. Germline loops: CDR1 SGHAT, CDR2 FQNNGV. The CDR3 bases are TGTGCCAGCAGCTTACAAAGCGGGAGGGTGATAAATGAGCAGTTCTTC. Amino acid sequence: CASSLQSGRVINEQFF.

On this clone: This sample includes further DNA sequences coding for the same CDR3. V gene TRBV18 combines with J gene TRBJ1-6, with D perhaps TRBD1 (5 bases). Germline values: CDR1 KGHSH, CDR2 LQKENI. The V end lost 3 bases, the J end lost 8 bases, and 8 bases lay between the germline ends. The CDR3 loop spans 13 amino acids. The CDR3 loop reads CASSPDRDSPLHF. The CDR3 region has the DNA TGTGCCAGCTCACCCGACAGAGATTCACCCCTCCACTTT.

Details on this clone: This specimen includes other DNA sequences encoding the same CDR3. This sequence joins TRBV18 and TRBJ2-7; 10 bases agree with TRBD1. Germline assignment: CDR1 KGHSH and CDR2 LQKENI. J gave up 7 bases and V 3 bases, and 6 bases lay outside the gene matches. The CDR3 loop spans 14 amino acids. In DNA, the CDR3 is TGTGCCAGCTCACCCTCGGGACAGGGGCGAGAGCAGTACTTC. Protein: CASSPSGQGREQYF.

This chain joins TRBV4-2 and TRBJ2-1; 12 bases fit TRBD2. With 1 base clipped from V and 6 bases from J, the junction kept 4 bases outside the gene matches. There are 16 residues in the CDR3. Germline values: CDR1 LGHNA, CDR2 YNFKEQ. The DNA for the CDR3 is TGTGCCAGCAGCCAAGGTCGACTAGCGGGAGTCAATGAGCAGTTCTTC. It codes for CASSQGRLAGVNEQFF.

V usage is TRBV10-1 and J usage is TRBJ2-1; 7 nucleotides align to TRBD2. J was trimmed by 5 bases and V by 3 bases; bases with no gene match: 19. The CDR3 consists of 19 residues. CDR1 is WNHNN and CDR2 is SYGVQD in the germline V gene (reference sequence). The CDR3 nucleotides are TGCGCCAGCAGTGATGGGATGGTAGGGAGGGCCGGGGGTCACAATGAGCAGTTCTTC. Residues: CASSDGMVGRAGGHNEQFF.

The V call is TRBV7-9, the J call TRBJ2-7, with TRBD1 identical over 10 bases. V gave up 2 bases and J gave up 2 bases; unmatched junction bases: 3. Germline V gene data show CDR1 as SEHNR and CDR2 as FQNEAQ (reference sequence). The CDR3 is 15 residues long. CDR3 in amino acids: CASSLRGTGAYEQYF. The CDR3 nucleotides read TGTGCCAGCAGCTTACGTGGGACAGGGGCCTACGAGCAGTACTTC.

The gene calls are TRBV9 and TRBJ2-1; D perhaps matches TRBD1 (5 bases). The CDR3 extends over 12 amino acids. Germline loops: CDR1 SGDLS, CDR2 YYNGEE. The V and J ends lost 3 bases and 8 bases respectively, with 9 bases between them. The CDR3 reads CASSALGDEQFF. CDR3 coding DNA: TGTGCCAGCAGCGCCTTAGGGGATGAGCAGTTCTTC. The full variable domain, rest sourced from reference TRBV9 and TRBJ2-1, is DSGVTQTPKHLITATGQRVTLRCSPRSGDLSVYWYQQSLDQGLQFLIQYYNGEERAKGNILERFSAQQFPDLHSELNLSSLELGDSALYFCASSALGDEQFFGPGTRLTVL.

The genes are TRBV7-8 and TRBJ1-2; weak D call: TRBD1 (6 bases). The germline gives CDR1 SGHVS, CDR2 FQNEAQ. This CDR3 spans 15 amino acids. Trimming took off 1 base at V and 1 base at J, with 10 bases between the two ends. This CDR3 is CASSLDDRLNYGYTF. DNA of the CDR3: TGTGCCAGCAGCTTAGACGACAGGCTTAACTATGGCTACACCTTC.

The chain couples TRBV7-6 to TRBJ2-1, with 10 nucleotides matching TRBD1. The V and J ends lost 2 bases and 7 bases, in that order; junction bases with no gene match: 2. Germline CDR1 SGHVS, CDR2 FNYEAQ. CDR3 length: 14 residues. This CDR3 reads CASSLRQGANEQFF. The CDR3 DNA reads as TGTGCCAGCAGCTTAAGACAGGGGGCGAATGAGCAGTTCTTC. Together with reference TRBV7-6 and TRBJ2-1, the CDR3 gives the full variable domain: GAGVSQSPRYKVTKRGQDVALRCDPISGHVSLYWYRQALGQGPEFLTYFNYEAQQDKSGLPNDRFSAERPEGSISTLTIQRTEQRDSAMYRCASSLRQGANEQFFGPGTRLTVL.

The chain couples TRBV29-1 to TRBJ1-1, with D uncertain. The CDR3 totals 14 residues. V was pared by 5 bases and J by 1 base, with 14 bases between. Germline V lookup: CDR1 SQVTM, CDR2 ANQGSEA. CDR3 amino acids: CSVRPSGENTEAFF. In DNA form, the CDR3 reads TGCAGCGTTCGCCCGTCCGGGGAGAACACTGAAGCTTTCTTT.

CDR3: CASRYRGKNQPQHF. The CDR3 nucleotides read TGTGCCAGCAGATACAGGGGGAAAAATCAGCCCCAGCATTTT. This rearrangement joins TRBV6-5 to TRBJ1-5; TRBD1 agrees at 8 bases. Germline lookup yields CDR1 MNHEY and CDR2 SVGAGI. The CDR3 is 14 residues long. After removal of 6 bases from V and 4 bases from J, the junction contained 5 bases not matched to a gene.

The chain is built from TRBV7-9 and TRBJ2-1, with 16 bases fitting TRBD2. The V segment lost 5 bases and the J segment 9 bases; nucleotides outside the gene matches: 4. This CDR3 region has 15 residues. Germline assignment: CDR1 SEHNR and CDR2 FQNEAQ (reference sequence). The CDR3 DNA reads as TGTGCCAGCAGCGCCGGGACTAGCGGGAGGGTTGAGCAGTTCTTC. It translates to CASSAGTSGRVEQFF.

The chain links TRBV15 to TRBJ1-4, with 10 positions matching TRBD1. V dropped 3 bases and J dropped 4; count of bases not matched to a gene: 2. The CDR3 has 15 residues. Germline-derived CDR1 and CDR2 are LNHNV and YYDKDF (reference sequence). CDR3 protein: CATSRGDRGNEKLFF. The CDR3 DNA reads as TGTGCCACCAGCAGGGGGGACAGGGGTAATGAAAAACTGTTTTTT.

In its sample, this clone was seen once. The chain links TRBV9 to TRBJ1-1; 11 bases agree with TRBD1. This CDR3 contains 16 residues. Germline V CDR1 and CDR2: SGDLS, YYNGEE. The junction had 5 bases not matched to a gene; V was cut back by 0 bases and J by 4 bases. The chain's CDR3 is CASSVATGQGGTEAFF. The CDR3, as DNA: TGTGCCAGCAGCGTAGCTACGGGACAGGGGGGCACTGAAGCTTTCTTT.

The rearrangement uses TRBV7-2 and TRBJ2-5; 8 bases agree with TRBD1. Per the germline V gene, CDR1 is SGHTA and CDR2 is FQGNSA. The CDR3 extends over 15 amino acids. The V and J ends lost 0 bases and 1 base, in that order; junction bases with no gene match: 1. The CDR3 nucleotides are TGTGCCAGCAGCTTAGCGGGACAGGTCCAAGAGACCCAGTACTTC. It codes for CASSLAGQVQETQYF.

The V and J genes are TRBV5-4 and TRBJ1-1; D remains unclear. V was clipped by 6 bases and J by 1 base, with 13 bases between them. Germline lookup yields CDR1 SGHNT and CDR2 YYREEE (reference sequence). The CDR3 loop spans 14 amino acids. The CDR3 region is CASTRSVANTEAFF. The DNA of the CDR3 is TGTGCCAGCACCCGGTCGGTTGCGAACACTGAAGCTTTCTTT.

This chain joins TRBV2 and TRBJ1-2; TRBD1 might be the D (6 bases). Trimming pared 5 bases from V and 5 bases from J, leaving 15 bases between. Germline values: CDR1 SNHLY, CDR2 FYNNEI. The CDR3 has 14 amino acids. CDR3 sequence: CASSPDSPSYGYTF. CDR3 bases: TGTGCCAGCAGTCCGGACAGCCCATCGTATGGCTACACCTTC.

In this sample, this clone turned up a few times. The rearrangement uses TRBV30 and TRBJ1-2; 8 bases are shared with TRBD1. The junction had 8 bases not matched to a gene; V was cut back by 6 bases and J by 5 bases. Germline assignment: CDR1 GTSNPN and CDR2 SVGIG (reference sequence). The CDR3 loop spans 13 amino acids. The CDR3 loop is CACRQGARYGYTF. In DNA, the CDR3 is TGTGCCTGTCGGCAGGGGGCTCGGTATGGCTACACCTTC.